The 27 T cell receptor beta chains given below trace back to one sample, sequenced in a study of T cell changes during pregnancy in multiple sclerosis. Measured with immunoSEQ multiplex PCR; TCRdb has only the in-frame clones, and not every one. The data show 69,000 or so clones, with roughly 88% seen just once and approximately 1.4% held by the top ten. The specimen was peripheral blood, collected in the third trimester of pregnancy. Receptors were obtained from a female donor with multiple sclerosis, enrolled in a pregnancy study.

The chain combines TRBV5-4 with TRBJ2-5; the D gene is possibly TRBD2 (7 bases). The CDR3 consists of 17 residues. Per germline, CDR1 SGHNT and CDR2 YYREEE (reference sequence). With 5 bases removed from V and 1 base from J, the gap between germline ends came to 21 bases. In nucleotides, the CDR3 is TGTGCCAGCAGAGGGGGATACGGCGGGGGCCGCCAAGAGACCCAGTACTTC. This encodes CASRGGYGGGRQETQYF.

The chain links TRBV28 to TRBJ2-3; 10 nucleotides match TRBD2. Trimming cost V 6 bases and J 1 base; bases outside gene matches: 7. The germline CDR1 and CDR2 sequences are MDHEN and SYDVKM. The CDR3 has 16 amino acids. CDR3 nucleotide sequence: TGTGCCAGCAGGGCGCGCCTAGCGGGGGGCACAGATACGCAGTATTTT. Amino acid sequence: CASRARLAGGTDTQYF.

The V and J genes are TRBV13 and TRBJ1-1, with 7 bases aligning to TRBD1. CDR1 PRHDT and CDR2 FYEKMQ come from the germline V gene (reference sequence). The length of the CDR3 is 18 residues. V was pared by 0 bases and J by 2 bases, with 12 bases of the junction left unmatched. The CDR3 sequence: CASSLGLQGPQRNTEAFF. CDR3 DNA sequence: TGTGCCAGCAGCTTAGGCCTACAGGGGCCGCAGCGTAACACTGAAGCTTTCTTT.

This chain links TRBV5-1 with TRBJ1-2; 8 bases fit TRBD1. V was clipped by 4 bases and J by 0 bases; unmatched bases: 5. The CDR3 covers 15 residues. Germline V gives CDR1 SGHRS, CDR2 YFSETQ. CDR3 nucleotide sequence: TGCGCCAGCAGCCCAGGGGGCCCGTCTAACTATGGCTACACCTTC. This codes for CASSPGGPSNYGYTF.

The chain joins TRBV10-1 to TRBJ2-2; perhaps TRBD2 as D (6 bases). The germline gives CDR1 WNHNN, CDR2 SYGVQD (reference sequence). There are 16 residues in the CDR3. Between the trimmed V and J ends, which lost 4 bases and 7 bases, there was a span of 19 bases. The DNA of the CDR3 is TGCGCCAGCAGTGTCGGTGGGGGGTCTATGATCGGGGAGCTGTTTTTT. Protein: CASSVGGGSMIGELFF.

V gene TRBV7-9 combines with J gene TRBJ2-3; 12 bases are a match to TRBD2. The germline V gene encodes CDR1 SEHNR and CDR2 FQNEAQ (reference sequence). The V and J ends lost 6 bases and 1 base, in that order; junction bases with no gene match: 2. The CDR3 loop spans 15 amino acids. Here the CDR3 DNA reads TGTGCCAGCAGGAGACTAGCGGGGGGCACAGATACGCAGTATTTT. It yields the protein CASRRLAGGTDTQYF.

The chain joins TRBV19 to TRBJ1-5; D is possibly TRBD1 (5 bases). Germline V CDR1 and CDR2: LNHDA, SQIVND (reference sequence). V dropped 5 bases and J dropped 9 bases, with 14 bases sitting between them. This CDR3 has 13 amino acids. The CDR3 is CASSRGDQLPQHF. CDR3 DNA sequence: TGTGCCAGTAGTCGGGGGGATCAGTTGCCCCAGCATTTT.

This clone appeared a single time. This chain links TRBV10-3 with TRBJ1-5; TRBD1 matches 9 bases. V dropped 8 bases and J dropped 6; count of bases not matched to a gene: 5. CDR3 size: 13 residues. Germline CDR1 is ENHRY and CDR2 is SYGVKD. The DNA for the CDR3 is TGTGCCATCGGGGACAGGGAAACTCAGCCCCAGCATTTT. Amino acids: CAIGDRETQPQHF.

This chain uses TRBV19 with TRBJ1-1; no clear D gene. CDR3 length: 12 residues. Deletions cut 5 bases from V and 9 bases from J, with 13 bases between. The germline V gene encodes CDR1 LNHDA and CDR2 SQIVND (reference sequence). In nucleotides, the CDR3 is TGTGCCAGTAGTCCTCCCGAGCCAAAAGCTTTCTTT. Residues: CASSPPEPKAFF. Using reference TRBV19 and TRBJ1-1 for the parts outside the CDR3, the full variable domain is DGGITQSPKYLFRKEGQNVTLSCEQNLNHDAMYWYRQDPGQGLRLIYYSQIVNDFQKGDIAEGYSVSREKKESFPLTVTSAQKNPTAFYLCASSPPEPKAFFGQGTRLTVV.

The chain employs TRBV5-1 and TRBJ1-2, with D hard to call. Germline V lookup: CDR1 SGHRS, CDR2 YFSETQ. V was trimmed by 0 bases and J by 7 bases, leaving 10 bases between them. The CDR3 is 13 amino acids. The CDR3 here is CASSLGADRGYTF. CDR3 bases: TGCGCCAGCAGCTTGGGGGCAGATCGTGGCTACACCTTC. Full variable domain (missing parts from reference TRBV5-1 and TRBJ1-2): KAGVTQTPRYLIKTRGQQVTLSCSPISGHRSVSWYQQTPGQGLQFLFEYFSETQRNKGNFPGRFSGRQFSNSRSEMNVSTLELGDSALYLCASSLGADRGYTFGSGTRLTVV.

This chain uses TRBV7-8 with TRBJ2-3; 11 bases fit TRBD2. V dropped 5 bases and J dropped 1; count of bases not matched to a gene: 11. The germline V gene encodes CDR1 SGHVS and CDR2 FQNEAQ. The CDR3 is 18 amino acids. The CDR3 nucleotides read TGTGCCAGCAGCGGAACAACCACTAGCGGGGGCCGCACAGATACGCAGTATTTT. Its translation: CASSGTTTSGGRTDTQYF.

V is TRBV5-1 and J is TRBJ2-1; D is unclear. The CDR3 extends over 17 amino acids. Trimming left V 4 bases short and J 0 bases short, with 17 bases between. Looked up from germline, CDR1 is SGHRS and CDR2 is YFSETQ. Here the CDR3 reads CASSPWVGSGSYNEQFF. The CDR3 DNA reads TGCGCCAGCAGCCCATGGGTGGGCTCCGGCTCCTACAATGAGCAGTTCTTC.

The chain is built from TRBV11-1 and TRBJ1-1; no definite D call. CDR1 is SGHAT, CDR2 FQDESV, per germline (reference sequence). Trimming pared 5 bases from V and 1 base from J, leaving 8 bases between. The CDR3 has 13 amino acids. This chain's CDR3 is CASSGTENTEAFF. In DNA form, the CDR3 reads TGTGCCAGCAGCGGAACAGAGAACACTGAAGCTTTCTTT. The full variable domain, completed using reference TRBV11-1 and TRBJ1-1, is EAEVAQSPRYKITEKSQAVAFWCDPISGHATLYWYRQILGQGPELLVQFQDESVVDDSQLPKDRFSAERLKGVDSTLKIQPAELGDSAMYLCASSGTENTEAFFGQGTRLTVV.

The J gene is TRBJ2-1, the V gene TRBV5-4; 7 bases line up with TRBD1. The V and J ends lost 2 bases and 8 bases, in that order; junction bases with no gene match: 7. This CDR3 contains 14 residues. From germline, CDR1 is SGHNT and CDR2 YYREEE (reference sequence). CDR3 residues: CASSFFYRGDEQFF. The CDR3, as DNA: TGTGCCAGCAGCTTTTTCTACAGGGGCGATGAGCAGTTCTTC.

The rearrangement joins TRBV2 to TRBJ1-2, with a weak D call TRBD1 (5 bases). V dropped 6 bases and J dropped 4 bases, with 12 bases sitting between them. This CDR3 contains 13 residues. The germline V gene has CDR1 SNHLY and CDR2 FYNNEI. The CDR3 coding sequence is TGTGCCAGCAGCGAGGACATTCGCTATGGCTACACCTTC. Residues: CASSEDIRYGYTF.

The chain employs TRBV7-9 and TRBJ1-1; 8 bases are a match to TRBD1. Trimming at V came to 4 bases and at J to 4 bases, leaving 11 bases not matched to a gene. This CDR3 has 16 amino acids. Germline CDR1 is SEHNR and CDR2 is FQNEAQ (reference sequence). The DNA for the CDR3 is TGTGCCAGCAGCTCGGGACAGGCCCCGTGGGGCACTGAAGCTTTCTTT. Encoded protein: CASSSGQAPWGTEAFF.

This chain joins TRBV19 and TRBJ1-5, with D perhaps TRBD1 (5 bases). Trimming cost V 7 bases and J 15 bases, with 19 bases left between them. This CDR3 has 12 residues. Germline V gene sequence: CDR1 LNHDA, CDR2 SQIVND (reference sequence). DNA of the CDR3: TGTGCCAGTATCGGATGGGGCAGCCCCAGGCATTTT. Translated: CASIGWGSPRHF.

This chain uses TRBV30 with TRBJ2-3; 8 bases agree with TRBD2. Germline CDR1 reads GTSNPN; CDR2 reads SVGIG (reference sequence). V gave up 5 bases and J gave up 2 bases; unmatched junction bases: 6. This CDR3 is 14 amino acids long. The CDR3 sequence: CAWSRTSPTDTQYF. Here the CDR3 DNA reads TGTGCCTGGTCACGGACTAGCCCCACAGATACGCAGTATTTT.

The chain recombines TRBV27 with TRBJ1-4; perhaps TRBD1 as D (6 bases). V was shortened by 5 bases and J by 4 bases, with 11 bases between the two germline ends. The CDR3 spans 14 residues. CDR1 and CDR2 (germline): MNHEY, SMNVEV (reference sequence). The CDR3 coding sequence is TGTGCCAGCAGTCCGGGACAACGTAATGAAAAACTGTTTTTT. It codes for CASSPGQRNEKLFF. The full variable domain, its missing parts supplied by reference TRBV27 and TRBJ1-4, is EAQVTQNPRYLITVTGKKLTVTCSQNMNHEYMSWYRQDPGLGLRQIYYSMNVEVTDKGDVPEGYKVSRKEKRNFPLILESPSPNQTSLYFCASSPGQRNEKLFFGSGTQLSVL.

The chain combines TRBV5-4 with TRBJ2-5; TRBD2 aligns across 8 bases. Germline V gene lookup returns CDR1 SGHNT and CDR2 YYREEE (reference sequence). The CDR3 loop spans 15 amino acids. V lost 3 bases to trimming and J lost 2 bases; unmatched junction nucleotides: 6. As DNA, the CDR3 is TGTGCCAGCAGCTCCGGGGGGGGGCAGCAAGAGACCCAGTACTTC. Translated: CASSSGGGQQETQYF.

CDR3 bases: TGTGCCAGCCACAGGGGGCGCTTGGAGGACACCGGGGAGCTGTTTTTT. Protein: CASHRGRLEDTGELFF. This rearrangement joins TRBV9 to TRBJ2-2; 9 bases map to TRBD1. The CDR3 loop spans 16 amino acids. Trimming cost V 7 bases and J 3 bases; bases outside gene matches: 10. Germline lookup yields CDR1 SGDLS and CDR2 YYNGEE.

This sequence joins TRBV11-2 and TRBJ1-4, with a weak D call TRBD1 (5 bases). V was clipped by 3 bases and J by 2 bases, with 10 bases between them. The germline V gene has CDR1 SGHAT and CDR2 FQNNGV. The CDR3 totals 15 residues. The CDR3 spells CASSLYQGTNEKLFF. Written as DNA, the CDR3 is TGTGCCAGCAGCTTGTATCAGGGCACTAATGAAAAACTGTTTTTT.

The chain combines TRBV2 with TRBJ1-2, with D perhaps TRBD1 (6 bases). There are 13 residues in the CDR3. CDR1 SNHLY and CDR2 FYNNEI come from the germline V gene. V was clipped by 7 bases and J by 8 bases, with 17 bases between them. The CDR3 spells CASTRDGGAGYTF. The CDR3 nucleotides are TGTGCCAGCACCCGTGATGGGGGGGCGGGCTACACCTTC.

The V gene is TRBV6-5, the J gene TRBJ2-7; D perhaps matches TRBD1 (5 bases). V lost 0 bases, J lost 2 bases, and 5 bases lay in between. The CDR3 is 13 residues long. Germline V gene data show CDR1 as MNHEY and CDR2 as SVGAGI. CDR3 DNA: TGTGCCAGCAGTTACTCACAGGCCTACGAGCAGTACTTC. It yields the protein CASSYSQAYEQYF.

This sequence joins TRBV11-2 and TRBJ2-2; tentatively, D is TRBD2 (7 bases). Germline CDR1 is SGHAT and CDR2 is FQNNGV. There are 18 residues in the CDR3. Trimming shortened V by 0 bases and J by 5 bases, and 19 bases separated the two germline ends. CDR3 nucleotide sequence: TGTGCCAGCAGCTTAGATCTGGGTAGGGGGGGCCGGACCGGGGAGCTGTTTTTT. This encodes CASSLDLGRGGRTGELFF.

This clone was detected a few times. This chain uses TRBV15 with TRBJ1-1; the D gene is possibly TRBD1 (5 bases). Germline-derived CDR1 and CDR2 are LNHNV and YYDKDF (reference sequence). This CDR3 is 12 amino acids long. Trimming removed 4 bases from V and 13 bases from J, with 16 bases in between. The CDR3 nucleotides are TGTGCCACCAGCAACCGGGACTCTGTTGTTTTCTTT. Its protein is CATSNRDSVVFF.

V and J are TRBV27 and TRBJ2-1; 8 bases line up with TRBD1. The germline V gene encodes CDR1 MNHEY and CDR2 SMNVEV (reference sequence). The CDR3 loop spans 17 amino acids. V shed 6 bases, J shed 0 bases, and the junction held 10 bases outside the gene matches. CDR3 sequence reads: CASSLLTGAASYNEQFF. The CDR3 DNA reads TGTGCCAGCAGCCTACTGACAGGGGCGGCCTCCTACAATGAGCAGTTCTTC.